This record covers a single T cell receptor (beta chain). These data belong to a study of blood T cell repertoires in COVID-19. Study-level information: From the United States, Italy and Spain came samples of acute and convalescent COVID-19. Nucleic acid was either cDNA or gDNA, and it came from T cells, B-cell-depleted T cells, or PBMCs.

Authors' methods: Quantification of nucleated cells was approximated via reference gene primer amplification. Only in-frame clones appear in the TCRdb table, and some are missing; sequencing was by immunoSEQ multiplex PCR. V, J and clone size are those of that table, while D and trimming were read from the DNA. The sample carries 35,000 to 45,000 clones, roughly nine tenths recorded once. The V gene end was trimmed by 5 bases and the J gene end by 6 bases; junction bases not matched to a gene: 10. CDR1 and CDR2 from the germline V gene are MNHEY and SMNVEV (reference sequence). The CDR3 is made up of 16 amino acids.

This chain connects TRBV27 to TRBJ2-7; TRBD2 matches at 13 bases. The sample comprised peripheral blood. This sequence was found in a man aged 45-60 years with active COVID-19. Here the CDR3 reads CASSVLPGTSGTEQYF. The CDR3 DNA is TGTGCCAGCAGTGTACTTCCCGGGACTAGCGGGACCGAGCAGTACTTC.